The present TCR beta chain was sequenced within a study of CD8+ T cells in alopecia areata. Study-wide points: Scalp clonality, along with expanded CD8+ clones among the top 100, was significantly decreased by tofacitinib. On tofacitinib, scalp and blood still held many of the expanded lesional clones.

Reverse transcription of extracted RNA yielded cDNA, which provided the sequencing template. Measured with immunoSEQ multiplex PCR; TCRdb has only the in-frame clones, and not every one. The sample holds roughly 100,000 clones, around 84% seen once. A note on this clone: Its antigen remains unknown.

The CDR3 has 15 residues. Trimming at V came to 6 bases and at J to 2 bases, leaving 10 bases not matched to a gene. The germline gives CDR1 MNHNS, CDR2 SASEGT. The treatment: oral pan-JAK inhibitor, 5-10 mg twice daily. A FACSAria was used to sort CD4+ and CD8+ T cells. These cells came from PBMCs. The genes are TRBV6-1 and TRBJ2-7; 7 bases fit TRBD1. The source is a human donor with alopecia areata. Sequenced here: CD8+ T cells sorted from blood, sampled between weeks 30 and 35, from a patient treated with tofacitinib. CDR3 in amino acids: CASSDPGQTTYEQYF. The CDR3 DNA reads TGTGCCAGCAGCGACCCGGGACAGACGACCTACGAGCAGTACTTC.